The 10 T cell receptor beta chains reported below all come from one sample, sequenced in a study of blood T cell repertoires in COVID-19. Produced via immunoSEQ multiplex PCR; TCRdb's table is partial and in-frame only. This table has some 320,000 clones, 65% to 90% appearing once. The sequencing sample was made of peripheral blood. These receptors were taken from a human donor in a cohort sampled during active COVID-19.

This rearrangement joins TRBV5-1 to TRBJ2-5; 9 bases agree with TRBD1. Germline CDR1 and CDR2: SGHRS and YFSETQ. This CDR3 spans 14 amino acids. V lost 3 bases and J lost 3; bases outside the gene matches: 3. CDR3 sequence reads: CASSWGQGEETQYF. CDR3 DNA sequence: TGCGCCAGCAGCTGGGGACAGGGAGAAGAGACCCAGTACTTC. The full variable domain, completed using reference TRBV5-1 and TRBJ2-5, is KAGVTQTPRYLIKTRGQQVTLSCSPISGHRSVSWYQQTPGQGLQFLFEYFSETQRNKGNFPGRFSGRQFSNSRSEMNVSTLELGDSALYLCASSWGQGEETQYFGPGTRLLVL.

This CDR3 reads CASRDSGEKLFF. The CDR3 coding sequence is TGTGCCAGTAGAGATTCAGGCGAAAAACTGTTTTTT. The chain employs TRBV19 and TRBJ1-4; D call uncertain. The V end lost 6 bases, the J end lost 8 bases, and 10 bases lay between the germline ends. This CDR3 has 12 residues. In germline, CDR1 is LNHDA, CDR2 SQIVND (reference sequence).

In its sample, this clone was seen once. This chain uses TRBV19 with TRBJ1-5; 9 bases fit TRBD1. The germline gives CDR1 LNHDA, CDR2 SQIVND (reference sequence). The trim removed 4 bases at V and 0 bases at J, leaving 10 bases unmatched. The CDR3 consists of 18 residues. CDR3 region: CASSSGQGNLYSNQPQHF. Written as DNA, the CDR3 is TGTGCCAGTAGTAGTGGACAGGGGAATCTTTATAGCAATCAGCCCCAGCATTTT.

The chain carries TRBV11-2 and TRBJ1-4; D gene ambiguous. CDR1 SGHAT and CDR2 FQNNGV come from the germline V gene. Deletions cut 1 base from V and 4 bases from J, with 22 bases between. CDR3 length equals 19 residues. CDR3 in amino acids: CASSLGRSGFRAGNEKLFF. The DNA for the CDR3 is TGTGCCAGCAGCTTAGGGCGTTCGGGATTTCGGGCGGGTAATGAAAAACTGTTTTTT.

This chain connects TRBV7-2 to TRBJ2-7, with 13 bases identical to TRBD2. The V gene end was trimmed by 5 bases and the J gene end by 4 bases; junction bases not matched to a gene: 5. Germline assignment: CDR1 SGHTA and CDR2 FQGNSA. This CDR3 is 15 amino acids long. CDR3 sequence reads: CASSPRTSGGYEQYF. CDR3 sequence (DNA): TGTGCCAGCAGCCCTCGGACTAGCGGGGGTTACGAGCAGTACTTC. Full variable domain (outside the CDR3, taken from reference TRBV7-2 and TRBJ2-7): GAGVSQSPSNKVTEKGKDVELRCDPISGHTALYWYRQSLGQGLEFLIYFQGNSAPDKSGLPSDRFSAERTGGSVSTLTIQRTQQEDSAVYLCASSPRTSGGYEQYFGPGTRLTVT.

The chain has TRBV5-1 and TRBJ2-3; no reliable D call. With 1 base removed from V and 6 bases from J, the gap between germline ends came to 12 bases. Looked up from germline, CDR1 is SGHRS and CDR2 is YFSETQ. The CDR3 is 14 residues long. The CDR3 protein is CASSLFSGSDTQYF. As DNA, the CDR3 is TGCGCCAGCAGCTTGTTCTCAGGCAGTGATACGCAGTATTTT. The full variable domain, completed using reference TRBV5-1 and TRBJ2-3, is KAGVTQTPRYLIKTRGQQVTLSCSPISGHRSVSWYQQTPGQGLQFLFEYFSETQRNKGNFPGRFSGRQFSNSRSEMNVSTLELGDSALYLCASSLFSGSDTQYFGPGTRLTVL.

This chain joins TRBV6-6 and TRBJ1-2, with a possible D match to TRBD1 (5 bases). The length of the CDR3 is 15 residues. The V and J ends lost 6 bases and 4 bases respectively, with 18 bases between them. Germline CDR1 and CDR2: MNHNY and SVGAGI (reference sequence). The DNA of the CDR3 is TGTGCCAGCAGGGAGCAGGGTCTTGGCGTCTATGGCTACACCTTC. This sequence encodes CASREQGLGVYGYTF.

V is TRBV19 and J is TRBJ2-7; D call uncertain. This CDR3 spans 14 amino acids. V shed 0 bases and J shed 6 bases, with 12 bases lying between them. The germline V gene has CDR1 LNHDA and CDR2 SQIVND (reference sequence). CDR3 protein: CASSIEGWSGEQYF. The CDR3 region has the DNA TGTGCCAGTAGTATAGAAGGCTGGTCGGGCGAGCAGTACTTC.

V is TRBV5-1 and J is TRBJ1-1, with 10 bases matching TRBD1. There are 15 residues in the CDR3. Germline CDR1 is SGHRS and CDR2 is YFSETQ. The V gene end was trimmed by 0 bases and the J gene end by 5 bases; junction bases not matched to a gene: 4. The CDR3 region has the DNA TGCGCCAGCAGCTTGGCGACAGGGGGCGCGACTGAAGCTTTCTTT. This gives the protein CASSLATGGATEAFF.

The V gene is TRBV12-3 or TRBV12-4, the J gene TRBJ1-2; the match to TRBD1 covers 7 bases. This CDR3 is 13 amino acids long. V dropped 6 bases and J dropped 4; count of bases not matched to a gene: 5. The CDR3 region has the DNA TGTGCCAGCAGCGAGGGGGCTGGCTATGGCTACACCTTC. It codes for CASSEGAGYGYTF.